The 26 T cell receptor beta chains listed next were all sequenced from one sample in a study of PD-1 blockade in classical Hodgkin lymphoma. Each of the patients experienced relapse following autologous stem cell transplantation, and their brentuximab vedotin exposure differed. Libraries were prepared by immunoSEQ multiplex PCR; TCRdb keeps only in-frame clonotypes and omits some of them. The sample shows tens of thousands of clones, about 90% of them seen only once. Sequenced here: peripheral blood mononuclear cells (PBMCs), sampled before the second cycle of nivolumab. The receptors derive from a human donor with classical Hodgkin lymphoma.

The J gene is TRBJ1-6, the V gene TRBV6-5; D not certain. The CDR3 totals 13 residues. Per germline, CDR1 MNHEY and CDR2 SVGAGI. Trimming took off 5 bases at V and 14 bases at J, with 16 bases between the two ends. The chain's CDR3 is CASSLEILGALHF. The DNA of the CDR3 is TGTGCCAGCAGTCTGGAGATACTCGGGGCCCTCCACTTT.

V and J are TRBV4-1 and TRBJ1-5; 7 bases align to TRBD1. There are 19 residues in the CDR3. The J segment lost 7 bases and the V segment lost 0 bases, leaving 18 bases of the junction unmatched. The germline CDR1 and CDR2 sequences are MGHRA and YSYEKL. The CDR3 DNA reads TGCGCCAGCAGCCAAGATCGAATGGGTACGACAGGGCAAGCCCAGCCCCAGCATTTT. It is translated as CASSQDRMGTTGQAQPQHF.

CDR3 in DNA: TGTGCCAGCAGCCACGTCCCTAAAGGAGGGTTGGAGCTGTTTTTT. It yields the protein CASSHVPKGGLELFF. This chain connects TRBV6-5 to TRBJ2-2, with D perhaps matching TRBD2 (6 bases). The ends were cut back, 6 bases at V and 10 bases at J, with 21 bases in the middle. Germline assignment: CDR1 MNHEY and CDR2 SVGAGI. The CDR3 covers 15 residues.

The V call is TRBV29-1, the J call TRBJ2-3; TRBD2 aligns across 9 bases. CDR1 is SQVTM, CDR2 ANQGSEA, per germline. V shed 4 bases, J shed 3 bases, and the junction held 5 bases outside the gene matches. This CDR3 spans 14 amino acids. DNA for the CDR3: TGCAGCGTTGGGGTTAGCGGGAGAACAGATACGCAGTATTTT. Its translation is CSVGVSGRTDTQYF.

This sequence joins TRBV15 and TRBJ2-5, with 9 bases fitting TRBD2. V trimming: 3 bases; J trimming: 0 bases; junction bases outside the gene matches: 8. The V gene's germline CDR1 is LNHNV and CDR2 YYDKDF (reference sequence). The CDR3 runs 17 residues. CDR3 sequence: CATSSGMTSGDQETQYF. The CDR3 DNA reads TGTGCCACCAGCAGTGGGATGACTAGCGGAGACCAAGAGACCCAGTACTTC.

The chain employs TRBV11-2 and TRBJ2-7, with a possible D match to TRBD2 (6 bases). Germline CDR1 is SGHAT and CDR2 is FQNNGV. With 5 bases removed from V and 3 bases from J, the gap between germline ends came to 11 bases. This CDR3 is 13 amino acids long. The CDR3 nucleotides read TGTGCCAGCAGCCAAGAGGACTACTACGAGCAGTACTTC. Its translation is CASSQEDYYEQYF.

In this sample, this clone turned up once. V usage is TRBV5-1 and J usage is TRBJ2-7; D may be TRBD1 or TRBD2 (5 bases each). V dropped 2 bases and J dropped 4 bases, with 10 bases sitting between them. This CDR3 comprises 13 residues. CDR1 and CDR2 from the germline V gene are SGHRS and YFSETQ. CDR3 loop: CASSLGAGYEQYF. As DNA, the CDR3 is TGCGCCAGCAGCTTAGGGGCGGGTTACGAGCAGTACTTC.

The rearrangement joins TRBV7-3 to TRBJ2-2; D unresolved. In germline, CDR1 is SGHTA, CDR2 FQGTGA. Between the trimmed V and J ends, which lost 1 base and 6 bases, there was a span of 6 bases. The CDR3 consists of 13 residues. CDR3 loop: CASSLKAAGELFF. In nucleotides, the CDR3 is TGTGCCAGCAGCTTAAAGGCGGCCGGGGAGCTGTTTTTT.

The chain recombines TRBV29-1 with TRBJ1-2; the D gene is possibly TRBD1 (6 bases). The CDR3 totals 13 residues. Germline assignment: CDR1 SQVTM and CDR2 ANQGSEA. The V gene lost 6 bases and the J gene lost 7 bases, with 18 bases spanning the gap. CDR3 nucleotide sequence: TGCAGCGTCCGGGACATTGCTCTCACTGGCTACACCTTC. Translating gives CSVRDIALTGYTF.

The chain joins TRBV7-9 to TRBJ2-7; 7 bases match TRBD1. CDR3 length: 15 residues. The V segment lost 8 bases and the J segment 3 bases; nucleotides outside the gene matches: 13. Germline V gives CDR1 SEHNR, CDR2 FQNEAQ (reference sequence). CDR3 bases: TGTGCCAGCCGAAAAGACCGACAGGGTTACTACGAGCAGTACTTC. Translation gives CASRKDRQGYYEQYF.

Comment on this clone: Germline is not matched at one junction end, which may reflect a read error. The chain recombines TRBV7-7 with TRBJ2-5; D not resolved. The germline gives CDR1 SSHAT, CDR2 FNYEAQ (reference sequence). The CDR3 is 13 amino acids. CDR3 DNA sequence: TGTGCTAGCAGCTTAGAATACGTTGAGACCCAGTACTTC. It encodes CASSLEYVETQYF.

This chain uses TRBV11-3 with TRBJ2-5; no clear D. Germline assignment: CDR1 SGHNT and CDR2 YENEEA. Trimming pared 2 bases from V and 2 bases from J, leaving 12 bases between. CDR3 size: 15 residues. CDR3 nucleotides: TGTGCCAGCAGCTTAATGGTCGGCAGGCAAGAGACCCAGTACTTC. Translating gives CASSLMVGRQETQYF.

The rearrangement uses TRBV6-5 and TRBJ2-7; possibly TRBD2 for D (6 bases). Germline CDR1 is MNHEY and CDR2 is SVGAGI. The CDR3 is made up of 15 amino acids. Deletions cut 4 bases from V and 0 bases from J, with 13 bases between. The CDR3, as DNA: TGTGCCAGCAGTTTTGACGGGACTGGCTCCTACGAGCAGTACTTC. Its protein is CASSFDGTGSYEQYF.

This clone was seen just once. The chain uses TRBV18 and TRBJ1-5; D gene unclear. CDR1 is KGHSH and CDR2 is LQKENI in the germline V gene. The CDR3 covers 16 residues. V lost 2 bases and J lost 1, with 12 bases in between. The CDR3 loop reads CASSPSVGSSNQPQHF. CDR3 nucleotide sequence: TGTGCCAGCTCACCATCGGTTGGTTCGAGCAATCAGCCCCAGCATTTT.

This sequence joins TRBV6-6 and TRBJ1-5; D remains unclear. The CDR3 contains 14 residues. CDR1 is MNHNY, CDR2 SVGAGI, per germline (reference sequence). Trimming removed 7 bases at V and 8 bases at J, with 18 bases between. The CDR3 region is CASTLPGNLEPQHF. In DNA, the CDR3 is TGTGCCAGCACCCTACCAGGTAACCTTGAGCCCCAGCATTTT.

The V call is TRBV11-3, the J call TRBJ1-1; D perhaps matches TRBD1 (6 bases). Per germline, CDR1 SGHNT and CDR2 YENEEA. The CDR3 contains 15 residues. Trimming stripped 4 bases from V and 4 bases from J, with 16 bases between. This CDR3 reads CASSSSSTGLTEAFF. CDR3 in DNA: TGTGCCAGCAGCTCCAGCTCAACAGGGCTCACTGAAGCTTTCTTT.

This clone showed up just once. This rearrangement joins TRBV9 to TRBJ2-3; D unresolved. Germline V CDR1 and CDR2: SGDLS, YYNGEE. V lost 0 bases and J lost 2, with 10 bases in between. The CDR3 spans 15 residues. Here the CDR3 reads CASSVAVSTTDTQYF. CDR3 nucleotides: TGTGCCAGCAGCGTAGCTGTTAGTACCACAGATACGCAGTATTTT.

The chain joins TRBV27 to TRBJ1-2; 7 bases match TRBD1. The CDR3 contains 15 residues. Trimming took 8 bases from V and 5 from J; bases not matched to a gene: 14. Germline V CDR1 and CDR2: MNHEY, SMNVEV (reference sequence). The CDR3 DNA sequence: TGTGCCAGCTGCGCCATAGGGGGACAGCTATATGGCTACACCTTC. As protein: CASCAIGGQLYGYTF.

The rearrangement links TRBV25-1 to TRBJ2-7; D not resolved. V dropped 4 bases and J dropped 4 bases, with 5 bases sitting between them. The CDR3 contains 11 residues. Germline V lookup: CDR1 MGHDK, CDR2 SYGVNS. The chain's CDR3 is CASSGYYEQYF. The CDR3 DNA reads TGTGCCAGCAGTGGATATTACGAGCAGTACTTC.

The CDR3 reads CSVEDRTGHPDQQYF. For the CDR3, the DNA is TGCAGCGTTGAAGATAGGACAGGCCACCCTGACCAGCAGTACTTC. V and J are TRBV29-1 and TRBJ2-7, with 7 bases aligning to TRBD1. CDR3 length: 15 residues. Germline V gene lookup returns CDR1 SQVTM and CDR2 ANQGSEA. V trimming: 0 bases; J trimming: 8 bases; junction bases outside the gene matches: 13.

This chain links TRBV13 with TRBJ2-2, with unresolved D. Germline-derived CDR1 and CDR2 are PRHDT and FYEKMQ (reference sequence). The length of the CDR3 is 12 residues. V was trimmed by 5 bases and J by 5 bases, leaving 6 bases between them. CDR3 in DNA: TGTGCCAGCAGCGACCTTACCGGGGAGCTGTTTTTT. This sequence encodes CASSDLTGELFF.

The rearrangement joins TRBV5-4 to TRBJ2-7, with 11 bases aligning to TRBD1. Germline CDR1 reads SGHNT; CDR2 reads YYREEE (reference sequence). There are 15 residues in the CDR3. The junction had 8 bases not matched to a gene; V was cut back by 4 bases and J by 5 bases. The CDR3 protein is CASSHGQGAKNEQYF. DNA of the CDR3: TGTGCCAGCAGCCATGGACAGGGGGCAAAGAACGAGCAGTACTTC.

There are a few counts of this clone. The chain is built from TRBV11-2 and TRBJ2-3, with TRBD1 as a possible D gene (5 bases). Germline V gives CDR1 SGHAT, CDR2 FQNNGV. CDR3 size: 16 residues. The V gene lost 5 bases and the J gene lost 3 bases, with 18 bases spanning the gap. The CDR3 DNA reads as TGTGCCAGCAGCCGTGACCCAGGGATGGGGACAGATACGCAGTATTTT. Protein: CASSRDPGMGTDTQYF.

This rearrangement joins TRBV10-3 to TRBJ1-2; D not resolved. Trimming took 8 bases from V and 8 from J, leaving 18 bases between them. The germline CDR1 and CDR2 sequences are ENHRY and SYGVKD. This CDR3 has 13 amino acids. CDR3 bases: TGTGCCATCTCGGGGAGAAAAGTTGGCGGCTACACCTTC. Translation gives CAISGRKVGGYTF.

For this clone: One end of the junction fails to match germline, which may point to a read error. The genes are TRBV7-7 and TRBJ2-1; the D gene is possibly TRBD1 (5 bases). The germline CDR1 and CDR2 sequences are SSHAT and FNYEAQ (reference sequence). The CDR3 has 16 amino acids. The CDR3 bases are TGTGCTAGCAGCTTAGAAGGGGCGAGCTCCTACAATGAGCAGTTCTTC. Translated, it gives CASSLEGASSYNEQFF.

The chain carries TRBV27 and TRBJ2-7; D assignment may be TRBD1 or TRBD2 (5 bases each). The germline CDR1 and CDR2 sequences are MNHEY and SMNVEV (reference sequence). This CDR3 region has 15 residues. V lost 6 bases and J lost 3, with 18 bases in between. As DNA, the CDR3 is TGTGCCAGCAGAGTGGGGGTAGGAAGGGGCTACGAGCAGTACTTC. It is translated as CASRVGVGRGYEQYF.